Detailed here is one T cell receptor (beta chain). The record originates from a study of blood T cell repertoires in COVID-19. At the level of the study: PBMCs, B-cell-depleted T cells, or T cells provided the cDNA or gDNA that made up the material.

Authors' processing steps: The assay estimated nucleated cells by amplifying reference gene primers. Assay: immunoSEQ multiplex PCR; the TCRdb copy retains only in-frame clones and omits some. That table furnishes V, J and clone size, whereas the DNA furnished D and trimming. Here the sample spans 350,000 to 550,000 clones, around 89% being singletons. CDR3 size: 16 residues. The J segment lost 2 bases and the V segment lost 0 bases, leaving 4 bases of the junction unmatched. CDR1 is SEHNR and CDR2 is FQNEAQ in the germline V gene (reference sequence). This receptor was taken from a man aged 30-40 years who had recovered from COVID-19. The chain joins TRBV7-9 to TRBJ2-5, with TRBD1 matching 9 bases. Sequenced input: PBMCs or T cells enriched from blood (not recorded which). The CDR3 DNA follows: TGTGCCAGCAGCTTAGCTGGGACAGGGCCGCAAGAGACCCAGTACTTC. Its protein is CASSLAGTGPQETQYF.